This T cell receptor beta chain comes out of a study of T cell repertoires in cytomegalovirus infection. Study context: Both CMV infection and a matching HLA type were indicated by public TCR beta signatures.

Findings of the study overall: Dominating the ex vivo response were HLA-C-restricted CMV-specific TCR beta clonotypes. Totalled public TCR beta family frequency picked out people who carried CMV plus the relevant HLA.

TCRdb called the reads again in MiXCR, with one record for every CDR3 protein. Altogether nearly 450,000 distinct CDR3 sequences are present, roughly 30% being singletons, with the ten largest covering roughly 13%. Of note for this clonotype: The antigen remains unidentified. One end of the junction is discordant with germline, which a read error may explain.

The germline V gene has CDR1 MGHRA and CDR2 YSYEKL. The CDR3 is 15 amino acids. Sequencing was done on a sample of PBMCs. The chain recombines TRBV4-1 with TRBJ1-5, with D uncertain. This receptor was obtained from a human donor in good health (CMV status not recorded). Some clones in this sample may be carry-over from other donors' samples. The CDR3 region is CASSQGGWVGQPQHW. CDR3 sequence (DNA): TGCGCCAGCAGCCAAGGTGGCTGGGTTGGTCAGCCCCAGCATTGG.